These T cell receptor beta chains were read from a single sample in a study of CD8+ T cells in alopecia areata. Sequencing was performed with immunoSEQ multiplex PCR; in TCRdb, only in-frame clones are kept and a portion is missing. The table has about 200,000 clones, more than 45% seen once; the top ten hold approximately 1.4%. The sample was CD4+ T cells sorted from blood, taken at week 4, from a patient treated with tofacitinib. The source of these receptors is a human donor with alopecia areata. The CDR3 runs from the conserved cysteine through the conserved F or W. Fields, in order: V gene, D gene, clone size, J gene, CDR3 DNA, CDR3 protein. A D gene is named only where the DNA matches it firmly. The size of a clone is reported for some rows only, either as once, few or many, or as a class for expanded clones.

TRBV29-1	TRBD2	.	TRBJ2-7	TGCAGCGTTGCGCCTGGGACTAGTTCCTACGAGCAGTACTTC	CSVAPGTSSYEQYF
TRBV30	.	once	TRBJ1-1	TGTGCCTGGAGTCGGACCGCGGGTTCAGTGAACACTGAAGCTTTCTTT	CAWSRTAGSVNTEAFF
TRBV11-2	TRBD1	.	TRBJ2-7	TGTGCCAGCAGCTTGGACAGGGGCGGGTACGAGCAGTACTTC	CASSLDRGGYEQYF
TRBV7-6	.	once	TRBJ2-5	TGTGCCAGCAGCTCTGGGGAGACCCAGTACTTC	CASSSGETQYF
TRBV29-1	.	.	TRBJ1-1	TGCAGCGTGGAGGTCGGGTCGAACACTGAAGCTTTCTTT	CSVEVGSNTEAFF
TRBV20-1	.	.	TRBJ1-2	TGCAGTGCCCCTCCAACCGAAGGCTACACCTTC	CSAPPTEGYTF
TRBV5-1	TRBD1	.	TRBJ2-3	TGCGCCAGCAGTTTTTACAGGGGCGCAGATACGCAGTATTTT	CASSFYRGADTQYF
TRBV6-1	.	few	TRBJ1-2	TGTGCCAGCCTTGGCCGAACCTATGGCTACACCTTC	CASLGRTYGYTF
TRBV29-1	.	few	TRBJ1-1	TGCAGCGGCGGTCGGGGGATGGGGCCTGAAGCTTTCTTT	CSGGRGMGPEAFF
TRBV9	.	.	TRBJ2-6	TGTGCCAGCAGCGTTGCTAGCTCTGGGGCCAACGTCCTGACTTTC	CASSVASSGANVLTF
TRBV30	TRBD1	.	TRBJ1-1	TGTGGGTACAGGGGGCTTACTGAAGCTTTCTTT	CGYRGLTEAFF
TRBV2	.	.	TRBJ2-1	TGTGCCAGCAGTCACGAAGCTGGCTCCTACAATGAGCAGTTCTTC	CASSHEAGSYNEQFF
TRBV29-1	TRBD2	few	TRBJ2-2	TGCAGCGTTGATGGAGTAGCGGGGAAGAGTACCGGGGAGCTGTTTTTT	CSVDGVAGKSTGELFF